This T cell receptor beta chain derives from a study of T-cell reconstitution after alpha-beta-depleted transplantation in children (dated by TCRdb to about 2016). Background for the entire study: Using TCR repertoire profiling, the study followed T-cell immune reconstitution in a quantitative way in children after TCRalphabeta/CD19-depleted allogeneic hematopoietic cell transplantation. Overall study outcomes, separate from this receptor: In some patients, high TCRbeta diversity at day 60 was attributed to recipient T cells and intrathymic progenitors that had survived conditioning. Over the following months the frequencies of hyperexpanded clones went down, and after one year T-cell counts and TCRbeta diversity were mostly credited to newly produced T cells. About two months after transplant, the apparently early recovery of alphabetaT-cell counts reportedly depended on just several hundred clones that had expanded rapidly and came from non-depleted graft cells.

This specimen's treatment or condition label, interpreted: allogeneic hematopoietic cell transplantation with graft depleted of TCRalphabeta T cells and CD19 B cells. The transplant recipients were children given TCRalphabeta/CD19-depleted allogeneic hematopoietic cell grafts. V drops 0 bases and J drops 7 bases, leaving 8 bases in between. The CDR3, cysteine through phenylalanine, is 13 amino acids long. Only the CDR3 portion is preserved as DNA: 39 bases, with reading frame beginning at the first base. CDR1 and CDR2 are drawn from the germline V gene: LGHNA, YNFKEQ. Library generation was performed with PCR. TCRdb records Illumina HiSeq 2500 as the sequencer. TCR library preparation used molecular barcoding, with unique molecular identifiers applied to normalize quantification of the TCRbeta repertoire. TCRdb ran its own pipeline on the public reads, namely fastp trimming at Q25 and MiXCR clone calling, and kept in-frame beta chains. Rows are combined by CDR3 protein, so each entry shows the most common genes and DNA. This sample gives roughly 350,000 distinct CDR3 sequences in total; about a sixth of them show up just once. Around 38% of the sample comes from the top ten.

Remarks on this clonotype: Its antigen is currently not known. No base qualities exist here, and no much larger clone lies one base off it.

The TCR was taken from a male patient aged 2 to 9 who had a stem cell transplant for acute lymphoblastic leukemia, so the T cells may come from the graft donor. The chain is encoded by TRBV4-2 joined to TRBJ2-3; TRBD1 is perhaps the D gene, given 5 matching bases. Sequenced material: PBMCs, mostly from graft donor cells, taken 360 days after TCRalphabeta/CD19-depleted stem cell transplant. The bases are TGTGCCAGCAGCCAAGATCGGACACATACGCAGTATTTT. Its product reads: CASSQDRTHTQYF.